A single sample gave rise to the 11 T cell receptor beta chains below, sequenced in a study of blood T cell repertoires in COVID-19. Method: immunoSEQ multiplex PCR; TCRdb's copy keeps in-frame clones and lacks some. The repertoire holds around 99,000 clones, with 75% to 85% as singletons. The specimen was peripheral blood. The receptors stem from an elderly woman with active or convalescent COVID-19.

V is TRBV20-1 and J is TRBJ2-1; 12 positions match TRBD2. Per the germline V gene, CDR1 is DFQATT and CDR2 is SNEGSKA (reference sequence). The CDR3 consists of 15 residues. Trimming at V came to 3 bases and at J to 2 bases, leaving 2 bases not matched to a gene. The CDR3 sequence is CSASRTSGTYNEQFF. As DNA, the CDR3 is TGCAGTGCTAGTAGGACTAGCGGGACCTACAATGAGCAGTTCTTC.

V usage is TRBV29-1 and J usage is TRBJ2-3; D ambiguous. Germline-derived CDR1 and CDR2 are SQVTM and ANQGSEA. The CDR3 has 11 residues. Trimming took off 5 bases at V and 2 bases at J, with 5 bases between the two ends. The CDR3 protein is CSVQDTDTQYF. The CDR3 coding sequence is TGCAGCGTTCAGGACACAGATACGCAGTATTTT.

The J gene is TRBJ1-1, the V gene TRBV11-2; 7 bases agree with TRBD1. Germline V gives CDR1 SGHAT, CDR2 FQNNGV. The V gene end was trimmed by 5 bases and the J gene end by 2 bases; junction bases not matched to a gene: 8. The CDR3 consists of 15 residues. The CDR3 region has the DNA TGTGCCAGCAGCCCTCGGACAGGACTAAACACTGAAGCTTTCTTT. Its protein is CASSPRTGLNTEAFF.

The chain couples TRBV11-2 to TRBJ2-7; D perhaps matches TRBD2 (6 bases). In germline, CDR1 is SGHAT, CDR2 FQNNGV. The CDR3 has 15 amino acids. Trimming removed 5 bases at V and 5 bases at J, with 19 bases between. The CDR3 loop reads CASSLLRGGRDEQYF. CDR3 DNA sequence: TGTGCCAGCAGCCTCCTTCGGGGAGGTCGGGACGAGCAGTACTTC. Filled out from reference TRBV11-2 and TRBJ2-7, the complete variable domain reads EAGVAQSPRYKIIEKRQSVAFWCNPISGHATLYWYQQILGQGPKLLIQFQNNGVVDDSQLPKDRFSAERLKGVDSTLKIQPAKLEDSAVYLCASSLLRGGRDEQYFGPGTRLTVT.

The chain employs TRBV5-4 and TRBJ1-1; TRBD1 matches at 8 bases. With V trimmed by 1 base and J by 1 base, 3 bases remained unmatched. Germline CDR1 reads SGHNT; CDR2 reads YYREEE (reference sequence). This CDR3 comprises 15 residues. CDR3 in amino acids: CASSLPGTGNTEAFF. DNA of the CDR3: TGTGCCAGCAGCTTGCCCGGGACAGGGAACACTGAAGCTTTCTTT.

This clone showed up just a few times. The chain uses TRBV15 and TRBJ1-1; D unresolved. The CDR3 covers 14 residues. V lost 0 bases, J lost 5 bases, and 10 bases lay in between. Germline values: CDR1 LNHNV, CDR2 YYDKDF (reference sequence). The CDR3, as DNA: TGTGCCACCAGCAGAGATTTTGCGGGAACTGAAGCTTTCTTT. It codes for CATSRDFAGTEAFF.

V is TRBV11-3 and J is TRBJ2-3, with a possible D match to TRBD2 (5 bases). Germline CDR1 and CDR2: SGHNT and YENEEA. V was shortened by 0 bases and J by 2 bases, with 15 bases between the two germline ends. The CDR3 is made up of 17 amino acids. CDR3 DNA: TGTGCCAGCAGCTTAGACGGAGGCGCTTCACACACAGATACGCAGTATTTT. It is translated as CASSLDGGASHTDTQYF.

The chain uses TRBV7-6 and TRBJ2-1; D is possibly TRBD2 (6 bases). V was trimmed by 6 bases and J by 0 bases, leaving 12 bases between them. The CDR3 is 15 amino acids. Germline CDR1 is SGHVS and CDR2 is FNYEAQ. CDR3 nucleotides: TGTGCCAGCAGGCCCCCCGGGAGCTCCTACAATGAGCAGTTCTTC. This codes for CASRPPGSSYNEQFF.

The table lists this clone with a few counts. A read error may account for a junction end that differs from germline. The rearrangement links TRBV5-1 to TRBJ1-1, with 10 bases matching TRBD1. This CDR3 region has 14 residues. Germline values: CDR1 SGHRS, CDR2 YFSETQ. CDR3 residues: CASSPGQGDTEAFF. In nucleotides, the CDR3 is TGTGCCAGCAGCCCAGGACAGGGGGACACTGAAGCTTTCTTT.

The CDR3 bases are TGTGCCAGCAGCTCCGGAGGGACAGAGAACACTGAAGCTTTCTTT. This translates into CASSSGGTENTEAFF. The J gene is TRBJ1-1, the V gene TRBV5-4; 7 bases fit TRBD1. Trimming cost V 3 bases and J 1 base; bases outside gene matches: 6. The CDR3 covers 15 residues. Germline V lookup: CDR1 SGHNT, CDR2 YYREEE (reference sequence).

The chain has TRBV7-3 and TRBJ2-1, with 9 bases fitting TRBD1. CDR1 and CDR2 from the germline V gene are SGHTA and FQGTGA. With V trimmed by 0 bases and J by 4 bases, 4 bases remained unmatched. CDR3 length: 16 amino acids. CDR3 coding DNA: TGTGCCAGCAGCTTAACGGGACAGGGTTATTACAATGAGCAGTTCTTC. This sequence encodes CASSLTGQGYYNEQFF.